The 22 T cell receptor beta chains listed next were all sequenced from one sample in a study of post-analysis software for immune sequencing data. The study, taken as a whole, reports: Roughly five TRBV segments appeared more often in patients than in controls, and TRBV5-6, TRBV5-1 and TRBV20-1 were among these.

Included in the TCR beta cDNA libraries were unique molecular identifiers. Via MiXCR, TCRdb re-called the PCR reads, giving one row per CDR3 protein. The table records about 820,000 distinct CDR3 sequences, 53% of them present only once. Which antigens these TCRs recognize remains unknown. The sequenced sample was blood. The receptors stem from a girl between 5 and 17 years old with multiple sclerosis.

The chain uses TRBV4-1 and TRBJ2-7; D possibly matches TRBD1 or TRBD2 (6 bases each). The CDR3 totals 12 residues. Germline loops: CDR1 MGHRA, CDR2 YSYEKL. Trimming removed 6 bases at V and 5 bases at J, with 11 bases between. CDR3 in DNA: TGCGCCAGCAGTGACGGGGGCAACGAGCAGTACTTC. It codes for CASSDGGNEQYF.

This clonotype was recorded once. The chain joins TRBV29-1 to TRBJ1-2; D is possibly TRBD1 (5 bases). CDR1 SQVTM and CDR2 ANQGSEA come from the germline V gene. This CDR3 region has 13 residues. Between the trimmed V and J ends, which lost 3 bases and 4 bases, there was a span of 12 bases. CDR3 amino acids: CSVEGVERYGYTF. CDR3 nucleotides: TGCAGCGTTGAGGGGGTGGAACGCTATGGCTACACCTTC.

In this sample, this clonotype turned up once. The chain recombines TRBV15 with TRBJ1-4; 11 bases match TRBD1. V shed 4 bases, J shed 0 bases, and the junction held 4 bases outside the gene matches. The CDR3 totals 17 residues. Germline CDR1 and CDR2: LNHNV and YYDKDF (reference sequence). CDR3 DNA: TGTGCCACCAGCATCGGACAGGGGGCCGCAACTAATGAAAAACTGTTTTTT. Protein: CATSIGQGAATNEKLFF.

This clonotype was detected a few times. The rearrangement joins TRBV20-1 to TRBJ2-1; 12 nucleotides align to TRBD2. The V segment lost 4 bases and the J segment 3 bases; nucleotides outside the gene matches: 7. Germline lookup yields CDR1 DFQATT and CDR2 SNEGSKA (reference sequence). There are 16 residues in the CDR3. The CDR3 reads CSAIDPSGRGYNEQFF. DNA of the CDR3: TGCAGTGCTATCGACCCTAGCGGGAGGGGCTACAATGAGCAGTTCTTC.

This clonotype was detected only a few times. The chain recombines TRBV7-9 with TRBJ2-7; D is uncertain. Per the germline V gene, CDR1 is SEHNR and CDR2 is FQNEAQ (reference sequence). The CDR3 has 13 residues. With 2 bases removed from V and 3 bases from J, the gap between germline ends came to 8 bases. The CDR3 spells CASSLTYDYEQYF. In DNA, the CDR3 is TGTGCCAGCAGCTTAACCTACGACTACGAGCAGTACTTC.

The rearrangement uses TRBV9 and TRBJ2-1; 8 bases match TRBD2. The junction had 7 bases not matched to a gene; V was cut back by 4 bases and J by 7 bases. Germline CDR1 reads SGDLS; CDR2 reads YYNGEE. The CDR3 consists of 14 residues. CDR3 protein: CASSLPSGQNEQFF. CDR3 nucleotide sequence: TGTGCCAGCAGCCTGCCTAGCGGGCAGAATGAGCAGTTCTTC.

CDR3 sequence reads: CASSVSSARTDTQYF. In DNA, the CDR3 is TGCGCCAGCAGCGTATCTAGCGCCCGCACAGATACGCAGTATTTT. V usage is TRBV5-1 and J usage is TRBJ2-3; perhaps TRBD2 as D (6 bases). V was cut by 4 bases and J by 1 base, with 13 bases left in between. CDR3 length: 15 amino acids. CDR1 is SGHRS and CDR2 is YFSETQ in the germline V gene.

The rearrangement joins TRBV12-3 or TRBV12-4 to TRBJ2-5; 7 positions match TRBD1. Germline trimming cut 6 bases from V and 4 bases from J; bases unmatched to any gene: 8. The CDR3 sequence is 14 residues long. This CDR3 reads CASSPTGVGETQYF. The CDR3 nucleotides read TGTGCCAGCAGCCCTACAGGGGTCGGAGAGACCCAGTACTTC.

This clonotype was recorded once. The chain links TRBV9 to TRBJ1-2; D uncertain. This CDR3 has 15 amino acids. Germline V gene sequence: CDR1 SGDLS, CDR2 YYNGEE. V gave up 3 bases and J gave up 1 base, with 13 bases separating them. The CDR3 bases are TGTGCCAGCAGCGCTCCCACAGCCTTTAACTATGGCTACACCTTC. Residues: CASSAPTAFNYGYTF.

The chain joins TRBV25-1 to TRBJ2-5, with a weak D call TRBD2 (6 bases). V was pared by 6 bases and J by 2 bases, with 19 bases between. The CDR3 runs to 16 residues. The V gene's germline CDR1 is MGHDK and CDR2 SYGVNS. The DNA of the CDR3 is TGTGCCAGCAGCCCAGCCGTGCGTGCGGGACAAGAGACCCAGTACTTC. Translated, it gives CASSPAVRAGQETQYF.

This chain uses TRBV5-1 with TRBJ2-7; D not resolved. The V and J ends lost 1 base and 3 bases respectively, with 8 bases between them. This CDR3 spans 13 amino acids. Germline V gene lookup returns CDR1 SGHRS and CDR2 YFSETQ. The CDR3: CASSLSQDYEQYF. For the CDR3, the DNA is TGCGCCAGCAGCTTGAGTCAGGACTACGAGCAGTACTTC.

The chain carries TRBV20-1 and TRBJ2-1; TRBD1 might be the D (6 bases). Germline values: CDR1 DFQATT, CDR2 SNEGSKA (reference sequence). V lost 0 bases and J 5 bases, leaving 14 bases between the germline ends. The CDR3 runs to 15 residues. The chain's CDR3 is CSAREVQGWNNEQFF. The CDR3 DNA reads TGCAGTGCTAGAGAGGTCCAGGGGTGGAACAATGAGCAGTTCTTC.

The J gene is TRBJ2-5, the V gene TRBV20-1; the D call may be TRBD1 or TRBD2 (5 bases each). Germline V lookup: CDR1 DFQATT, CDR2 SNEGSKA (reference sequence). The CDR3 covers 14 residues. Trimming left V 5 bases short and J 5 bases short, with 18 bases between. CDR3: CSAAEGLEWETQYF. The CDR3 coding sequence is TGCAGTGCTGCCGAGGGGCTGGAATGGGAGACCCAGTACTTC.

The rearrangement joins TRBV20-1 to TRBJ2-3, with D possibly TRBD2 on 5 matching bases. V gave up 4 bases and J gave up 2 bases, with 16 bases separating them. Germline V gives CDR1 DFQATT, CDR2 SNEGSKA (reference sequence). CDR3 size: 15 residues. CDR3 DNA: TGCAGTGCTATACGCTCTAGCTCCCCCACAGATACGCAGTATTTT. It encodes CSAIRSSSPTDTQYF.

The J gene is TRBJ2-4, the V gene TRBV5-1, with 8 bases lining up with TRBD2. This CDR3 comprises 14 residues. The trim removed 0 bases at V and 8 bases at J, leaving 4 bases unmatched. CDR1 SGHRS and CDR2 YFSETQ come from the germline V gene. CDR3 sequence reads: CASSLGGTSDIQYF. CDR3 in DNA: TGCGCCAGCAGCTTGGGGGGGACTAGTGACATTCAGTACTTC.

CDR3 sequence reads: CASSVTVGALAGGRTTDTQYF. DNA of the CDR3: TGTGCCAGCAGCGTAACAGTGGGGGCTCTAGCGGGAGGCCGCACTACAGATACGCAGTATTTT. The chain links TRBV9 to TRBJ2-3, with TRBD2 matching 11 bases. The CDR3 length is 21 residues. Trimming took 1 base from V and 3 from J; bases not matched to a gene: 19. Germline V gene lookup returns CDR1 SGDLS and CDR2 YYNGEE.

This clonotype came up once. The V and J genes are TRBV6-6 and TRBJ2-7; 8 bases match TRBD1. This CDR3 is 15 amino acids long. The ends lost 7 bases at V and 0 bases at J; junction bases unmatched: 8. Per the germline V gene, CDR1 is MNHNY and CDR2 is SVGAGI (reference sequence). DNA of the CDR3: TGTGCCAGCACCTTGGACAGGGTGAGCTCCTACGAGCAGTACTTC. The encoded protein is CASTLDRVSSYEQYF.

The chain links TRBV20-1 to TRBJ2-4; tentatively, D is TRBD2 (6 bases). The CDR3 contains 14 residues. Germline values: CDR1 DFQATT, CDR2 SNEGSKA (reference sequence). Between the trimmed V and J ends, which lost 3 bases and 0 bases, there was a span of 9 bases. In nucleotides, the CDR3 is TGCAGTGCTAGTAATAGCGGAGCCAAAAACATTCAGTACTTC. Translating it yields CSASNSGAKNIQYF.

This clonotype was seen a handful of times. The V and J genes are TRBV29-1 and TRBJ1-1; 8 bases are a match to TRBD1. This CDR3 is 14 amino acids long. Looked up from germline, CDR1 is SQVTM and CDR2 is ANQGSEA. Germline trimming cut 7 bases from V and 2 bases from J; bases unmatched to any gene: 9. The CDR3 coding sequence is TGCAGCGCCGGTCGGACAGGGAGTAACACTGAAGCTTTCTTT. Encoded protein: CSAGRTGSNTEAFF.

The chain combines TRBV20-1 with TRBJ2-1; D possibly uses TRBD1 or TRBD2 (5 bases each). The CDR3 runs to 15 residues. The V and J ends lost 4 bases and 2 bases respectively, with 15 bases between them. The germline V gene has CDR1 DFQATT and CDR2 SNEGSKA (reference sequence). This chain's CDR3 is CSAKRVGTTYNEQFF. Written as DNA, the CDR3 is TGCAGTGCTAAAAGGGTCGGGACGACCTACAATGAGCAGTTCTTC.

CDR3 in DNA: TGTGCCACAAGCCGGGACGTCCAGTCCTACGAGCAGTACTTC. Translated: CATSRDVQSYEQYF. V and J are TRBV6-6 and TRBJ2-7, with D perhaps being TRBD1 or TRBD2 (5 bases each). Per germline, CDR1 MNHNY and CDR2 SVGAGI (reference sequence). V was shortened by 10 bases and J by 1 base, with 17 bases between the two germline ends. The CDR3 runs 14 residues.

The V call is TRBV5-1, the J call TRBJ2-5; D not certain. The CDR3 consists of 13 residues. Trimming removed 4 bases from V and 0 bases from J, with 7 bases in between. CDR1 is SGHRS and CDR2 is YFSETQ in the germline V gene. Here the CDR3 reads CASSIRDQETQYF. CDR3 sequence (DNA): TGCGCCAGCAGCATCCGGGACCAAGAGACCCAGTACTTC. The complete variable domain, with remaining parts taken from reference TRBV5-1 and TRBJ2-5, reads KAGVTQTPRYLIKTRGQQVTLSCSPISGHRSVSWYQQTPGQGLQFLFEYFSETQRNKGNFPGRFSGRQFSNSRSEMNVSTLELGDSALYLCASSIRDQETQYFGPGTRLLVL.